Following are 19 T cell receptor beta chains from one sample sequenced in a study of T cells after yellow fever vaccination. TCRdb used MiXCR to reprocess the 5' RACE reads, holding one entry per CDR3 protein. This table has about 500,000 distinct CDR3 sequences, roughly a sixth appearing once. This specimen was PBMCs, taken around 5 days after the first yellow fever vaccination. Source of these receptors: a man aged 18 to 30 who received the YFV17D yellow fever vaccine.

This rearrangement joins TRBV5-4 to TRBJ2-5; a possible D gene is TRBD1 (5 bases). Per the germline V gene, CDR1 is SGHNT and CDR2 is YYREEE (reference sequence). V lost 4 bases, J lost 7 bases, and 20 bases lay in between. The CDR3 covers 15 residues. CDR3: CASSDSRADSSTQYF. The CDR3 DNA follows: TGTGCCAGCAGCGATTCCAGGGCCGATTCTTCGACCCAGTACTTC. Combining the CDR3 with reference TRBV5-4 and TRBJ2-5 gives the whole variable domain ETGVTQSPTHLIKTRGQQVTLRCSSQSGHNTVSWYQQALGQGPQFIFQYYREEENGRGNFPPRFSGLQFPNYSSELNVNALELDDSALYLCASSDSRADSSTQYFGPGTRLLVL.

V usage is TRBV14 and J usage is TRBJ2-3; 7 nucleotides agree with TRBD2. J was trimmed by 5 bases and V by 1 base; bases with no gene match: 12. The CDR3 is 17 amino acids. CDR1 SGHDN and CDR2 FVKESK come from the germline V gene. The CDR3 loop is CASSQAGLPTGVDTQYF. Written as DNA, the CDR3 is TGTGCCAGCAGCCAAGCGGGACTACCAACCGGGGTAGATACGCAGTATTTT.

The chain joins TRBV6-4 to TRBJ2-7; D is uncertain. The CDR3 has 13 residues. Germline V gene data show CDR1 as MRHNA and CDR2 as SNTAGT. V was trimmed by 3 bases and J by 2 bases, leaving 8 bases between them. CDR3 region: CASSERTPYEQYV. DNA of the CDR3: TGTGCCAGCAGTGAGAGGACCCCCTACGAGCAGTACGTC.

This clonotype has a handful of counts. The chain employs TRBV18 and TRBJ1-5; no clear D gene. Germline V gene lookup returns CDR1 KGHSH and CDR2 LQKENI. CDR3 length: 13 residues. Trimming shortened V by 5 bases and J by 4 bases, and 9 bases separated the two germline ends. CDR3 nucleotides: TGTGCCAGCTCAGAGGGAGAGAATCAGCCCCAGCATTTT. Amino acid sequence: CASSEGENQPQHF.

The V gene is TRBV4-1, the J gene TRBJ2-3; TRBD2 aligns across 9 bases. Germline V gene sequence: CDR1 MGHRA, CDR2 YSYEKL. The CDR3 is made up of 16 amino acids. Trimming at V came to 5 bases and at J to 5 bases, leaving 11 bases not matched to a gene. This chain's CDR3 is CASSWLGGGAGDTQYF. The CDR3 region has the DNA TGCGCCAGCAGCTGGCTCGGCGGGGGGGCCGGAGATACGCAGTATTTT.

The chain employs TRBV29-1 and TRBJ2-3; D is undetermined. This CDR3 is built from 12 residues. Trimming pared 4 bases from V and 6 bases from J, leaving 11 bases between. Per the germline V gene, CDR1 is SQVTM and CDR2 is ANQGSEA. CDR3 protein: CSVVLVGDTQYF. CDR3 nucleotides: TGCAGCGTTGTACTTGTAGGGGATACGCAGTATTTT.

This clonotype was seen only a few times. This chain connects TRBV29-1 to TRBJ1-4, with D tentatively TRBD1 (5 bases). The length of the CDR3 is 12 residues. V shed 7 bases and J shed 8 bases, with 14 bases lying between them. Germline values: CDR1 SQVTM, CDR2 ANQGSEA. This CDR3 reads CSGGRGGEKLFF. The CDR3 DNA reads TGCAGCGGGGGGAGGGGCGGCGAAAAACTGTTTTTT.

V gene TRBV27 combines with J gene TRBJ1-1; 9 bases match TRBD1. The germline gives CDR1 MNHEY, CDR2 SMNVEV (reference sequence). V was pared by 4 bases and J by 12 bases, with 9 bases of the junction left unmatched. This CDR3 has 13 amino acids. CDR3 sequence: CASSSHRDRVTFF. Here the CDR3 DNA reads TGTGCCAGCAGTTCCCACCGGGACAGGGTAACTTTCTTT.

This clonotype was counted at least ten times. The chain couples TRBV4-3 to TRBJ1-2; D not certain. With 2 bases removed from V and 1 base from J, the gap between germline ends came to 5 bases. Per germline, CDR1 LGHNA and CDR2 YSLEER. This CDR3 is built from 13 residues. Here the CDR3 reads CASSQILNYGYTF. The CDR3 nucleotides are TGCGCCAGCAGCCAAATCCTTAACTATGGCTACACCTTC.

This clonotype was recorded a few times. The CDR3 reads CASSLGYRTDTQYF. CDR3 nucleotides: TGTGCCAGCAGTTTAGGGTACAGGACCGATACGCAGTATTTT. This sequence joins TRBV12-3 or TRBV12-4 and TRBJ2-3; perhaps TRBD1 as D (5 bases). The CDR3 extends over 14 amino acids. The V end lost 1 base, the J end lost 6 bases, and 11 bases lay between the germline ends.

The chain carries TRBV5-1 and TRBJ1-2; D remains unclear. CDR1 and CDR2 (germline): SGHRS, YFSETQ. This CDR3 is built from 13 residues. The V end lost 1 base, the J end lost 8 bases, and 12 bases lay between the germline ends. The CDR3 is CASSLRVAGGYTF. The CDR3 DNA follows: TGCGCCAGCAGCTTGAGGGTGGCGGGCGGCTACACCTTC.

This clonotype was seen a few times. V and J are TRBV12-3 or TRBV12-4 and TRBJ1-1, with 8 bases that match TRBD1. This CDR3 comprises 17 residues. V lost 4 bases and J lost 0; bases outside the gene matches: 10. The DNA for the CDR3 is TGTGCCAGCAGTTCCGGGACAGGCTCCGTTATGAACACTGAAGCTTTCTTT. It codes for CASSSGTGSVMNTEAFF.

This clonotype was counted only a few times. The genes are TRBV5-4 and TRBJ2-7; 8 nucleotides agree with TRBD1. V gave up 4 bases and J gave up 3 bases; unmatched junction bases: 6. The CDR3 loop spans 14 amino acids. Germline V CDR1 and CDR2: SGHNT, YYREEE (reference sequence). CDR3 sequence (DNA): TGTGCCAGCAGCACTGGGGACAGGTACTACGAGCAGTACTTC. It yields the protein CASSTGDRYYEQYF. Full variable domain (outside the CDR3, taken from reference TRBV5-4 and TRBJ2-7): ETGVTQSPTHLIKTRGQQVTLRCSSQSGHNTVSWYQQALGQGPQFIFQYYREEENGRGNFPPRFSGLQFPNYSSELNVNALELDDSALYLCASSTGDRYYEQYFGPGTRLTVT.

This chain connects TRBV7-3 to TRBJ2-7; D is uncertain. V was pared by 8 bases and J by 0 bases, with 2 bases between. Germline V gene sequence: CDR1 SGHTA, CDR2 FQGTGA. The length of the CDR3 is 10 residues. As DNA, the CDR3 is TGTGCCAGCGTCTCCTACGAGCAGTACTTC. This encodes CASVSYEQYF.

In this sample, this clonotype turned up a few times. The chain has TRBV7-2 and TRBJ2-3; D is unclear. Germline CDR1 is SGHTA and CDR2 is FQGNSA. The CDR3 sequence is 13 residues long. Trimming removed 8 bases at V and 7 bases at J, with 16 bases between. CDR3 region: CASALSGSYTQYF. The CDR3 bases are TGTGCCAGCGCCCTCTCGGGCAGTTATACGCAGTATTTT.

J is TRBJ2-2 and V is TRBV9; D might be TRBD1 (6 bases). V was trimmed by 1 base and J by 4 bases, leaving 20 bases between them. From germline, CDR1 is SGDLS and CDR2 YYNGEE. The CDR3 has 18 residues. The CDR3 loop reads CASSVKGHPTWGTGELFF. The CDR3 DNA follows: TGTGCCAGCAGCGTAAAGGGACACCCCACCTGGGGCACCGGGGAGCTGTTTTTT.

This clonotype was seen many times. V gene TRBV7-9 combines with J gene TRBJ2-3, with D perhaps TRBD1 (5 bases). In germline, CDR1 is SEHNR, CDR2 FQNEAQ (reference sequence). Trimming left V 5 bases short and J 4 bases short, with 16 bases between. The CDR3 contains 15 residues. CDR3 sequence reads: CASSLRTPPADTQYF. The CDR3 nucleotides are TGTGCCAGCAGCCTCCGGACACCGCCCGCAGATACGCAGTATTTT.

This clonotype has more than one count but fewer than ten. This chain uses TRBV6-6 with TRBJ2-5; D gene unclear. V gave up 5 bases and J gave up 5 bases, with 9 bases separating them. The CDR3 spans 12 residues. Germline CDR1 and CDR2: MNHNY and SVGAGI (reference sequence). CDR3 loop: CASSTPGETQYF. CDR3 sequence (DNA): TGTGCCAGCAGTACCCCAGGCGAGACCCAGTACTTC.

This clonotype occurred a few times. The J gene is TRBJ1-1, the V gene TRBV2; 7 bases fit TRBD1. The CDR3 extends over 13 amino acids. Germline-derived CDR1 and CDR2 are SNHLY and FYNNEI. The J segment lost 7 bases and the V segment lost 6 bases, leaving 8 bases of the junction unmatched. CDR3 in amino acids: CASRMGQSLEAFF. The DNA of the CDR3 is TGTGCCAGCAGGATGGGACAGAGTCTTGAAGCTTTCTTT.